The sequence of this T cell receptor beta chain was determined in a study of CD8+ T cells in alopecia areata. Study-wide results and limits: Clonality exceeded that of normal scalp in lesional scalp, most notably in alopecia totalis/universalis.

Both peripheral blood and punch biopsies of lesional scalp skin were obtained from patients who had alopecia areata. The authors extracted RNA and reverse transcribed it into cDNA as the sequencing template. Assay: immunoSEQ multiplex PCR; the TCRdb copy retains only in-frame clones and omits some. The top ten hold over 9.5% of the sample, which has around 120,000 clones, roughly 50% seen once. The CDR3 consists of 11 residues. V was trimmed by 8 bases and J by 3 bases, leaving 10 bases between them. CDR1 and CDR2 from the germline V gene are SQVTM and ANQGSEA. Remarks on this clone: Its specificity is not known.

V usage is TRBV29-1 and J usage is TRBJ1-1; a possible D gene is TRBD1 (5 bases). The sample consisted of NKG2D-low CD8+ T cells sorted from blood. This sequence was found in a human donor with alopecia areata. CDR3 coding DNA: TGCAGCTCTAAGGGGTACACTGAAGCTTTCTTT. This gives the protein CSSKGYTEAFF.